This is a list of T cell receptor beta chains from one sample in a study of siplizumab effects on memory and regulatory T cells. Generated by immunoSEQ multiplex PCR, the TCRdb table keeps only in-frame clones and is missing some. The table has about 62,000 clones, less than 80% seen once. Input material: memory CD4+ T cells sorted from blood. These receptors were obtained from a human donor in good health. Both conserved end residues are part of each CDR3. The D gene is left open where the match is weak. Not every row has a clone size; where given, it reads once, few, many or a size class.

D gene | clone size | J gene | V gene | CDR3 protein | CDR3 DNA
TRBD1 | . | TRBJ2-5 | TRBV7-2 | CASNSPDRLQETQYF | TGTGCCAGCAACTCCCCGGACAGGCTACAAGAGACCCAGTACTTC
. | . | TRBJ1-1 | TRBV7-9 | CASSEETLFLNTEAFF | TGTGCCAGCAGCGAAGAGACCCTTTTTTTGAACACTGAAGCTTTCTTT
. | once | TRBJ2-7 | TRBV6-5 | CASSYRGTPYEQYF | TGTGCCAGCAGTTACCGGGGGACCCCCTACGAGCAGTACTTC
. | few | TRBJ1-4 | TRBV7-6 | CASSGPTQVCEKLFF | TGTGCCAGCTCAGGCCCCACTCAGGTTTGTGAAAAACTGTTTTTT
. | . | TRBJ1-1 | TRBV6-6 | CASRLGTDSTEAFF | TGTGCCAGCAGGTTAGGGACGGACTCCACTGAAGCTTTCTTT
TRBD1 | . | TRBJ1-3 | TRBV4-1 | CASSPGLDRFGNTIYF | TGCGCCAGCAGCCCCGGCCTGGACAGGTTTGGAAACACCATATATTTT
. | . | TRBJ1-2 | TRBV5-6 | CASSLNQDYGYTF | TGTGCCAGCAGCTTGAATCAGGACTATGGCTACACCTTC
. | . | TRBJ2-3 | TRBV27 | CAAGVTQYF | TGTGCCGCCGGCGTGACGCAGTATTTT
TRBD2 | . | TRBJ2-3 | TRBV6-1 | CASSESLAATDTQYF | TGTGCCAGCAGTGAGAGTCTAGCGGCCACAGATACGCAGTATTTT
TRBD1 | . | TRBJ1-2 | TRBV14 | CASSQDWASGQVYGYTF | TGTGCCAGCAGCCAAGATTGGGCTTCGGGACAGGTCTATGGCTACACCTTC
. | . | TRBJ2-5 | TRBV5-6 | CASSLGGGETQYF | TGTGCCAGCAGCTTGGGTGGCGGAGAGACCCAGTACTTC
. | . | TRBJ1-6 | TRBV6-5 | CASRRVGDNSPLHF | TGTGCCAGCAGGAGGGTTGGTGATAATTCACCCCTCCACTTT
TRBD2 | few | TRBJ2-1 | TRBV11-2 | CASSLQRGVYEQFF | TGTGCCAGCAGCTTACAGCGGGGGGTTTATGAGCAGTTCTTC
. | few | TRBJ1-1 | TRBV4-2 | CASSQDGSRTNTEAFF | TGTGCCAGCAGCCAAGATGGGTCCCGGACGAACACTGAAGCTTTCTTT
. | . | TRBJ2-3 | TRBV2 | CASTLLDTQYF | TGTGCCAGCACCTTACTAGATACGCAGTATTTT
TRBD1 | . | TRBJ1-3 | TRBV18 | CASSPITGDNTIYF | TGTGCCAGCTCACCAATCACAGGGGACAACACCATATATTTT
. | . | TRBJ1-5 | TRBV9 | CASSLGAESNQPQHF | TGTGCCAGCAGCCTGGGGGCGGAGAGCAATCAGCCCCAGCATTTT
. | . | TRBJ1-4 | TRBV5-6 | CASSLQVPNEKLFF | TGTGCCAGCAGCTTACAGGTGCCTAATGAAAAACTGTTTTTT
. | few | TRBJ1-3 | TRBV5-1 | CASSLDGSSGNTIYF | TGCGCCAGCAGCTTGGACGGGAGCTCTGGAAACACCATATATTTT
. | . | TRBJ2-7 | TRBV11-2 | CASSHVTLGSGAF | TGTGCCAGCAGCCATGTGACGTTGGGGTCCGGGGCGTTC
. | few | TRBJ1-6 | TRBV6-6 | CASSLEGSNSPLHF | TGTGCCAGCAGCCTCGAAGGGTCTAATTCACCCCTCCACTTT
TRBD1 | . | TRBJ2-1 | TRBV5-4 | CASSGIQGADEQFF | TGTGCCAGCAGCGGGATACAGGGGGCGGATGAGCAGTTCTTC
TRBD1 | once | TRBJ1-3 | TRBV5-4 | CASSLPGTGAGNTIYF | TGTGCCAGCAGCCTCCCCGGGACAGGGGCTGGAAACACCATATATTTT
TRBD1 | . | TRBJ1-5 | TRBV19 | CASSIQGAGQPQHF | TGTGCCAGTAGTATTCAGGGGGCCGGGCAGCCCCAGCATTTT
. | . | TRBJ2-3 | TRBV12-5 | CASSKRETDTQYF | TGTGCTAGTTCCAAGAGGGAAACAGATACGCAGTATTTT
. | . | TRBJ2-5 | TRBV18 | CASSSGGETQYF | TGTGCCAGCTCATCTGGGGGGGAGACCCAGTACTTC
. | . | TRBJ1-3 | TRBV19 | CASSNRATSGNTIYF | TGTGCCAGTAGTAATCGGGCTACCTCTGGAAACACCATATATTTT
. | . | TRBJ1-2 | TRBV4-3 | CASSRGEGYTF | TGCGCCAGCAGCCGTGGGGAAGGCTACACCTTC
. | . | TRBJ1-6 | TRBV29-1 | CSVEDPGSPLHF | TGCAGCGTTGAAGATCCTGGTTCACCCCTCCACTTT
TRBD1 | . | TRBJ1-5 | TRBV5-4 | CASSLGGQTNQPQHF | TGTGCCAGCAGCTTGGGGGGACAGACTAATCAGCCCCAGCATTTT
. | few | TRBJ1-1 | TRBV4-1 | CASSQGWVNTEAFF | TGCGCCAGCAGCCAAGGGTGGGTGAACACTGAAGCTTTCTTT
. | . | TRBJ1-2 | TRBV20-1 | CSARVVYGYTF | TGCAGTGCTAGAGTCGTCTATGGCTACACCTTC
. | few | TRBJ2-7 | TRBV2 | CASSVSGISYEQYF | TGTGCCAGCAGTGTATCGGGCATCTCCTACGAGCAGTACTTC
. | few | TRBJ1-4 | TRBV4-1 | CASSQVFGNEKLFF | TGCGCCAGCAGCCAAGTTTTCGGTAATGAAAAACTGTTTTTT
. | medium-sized | TRBJ1-6 | TRBV2 | CASSKNMDVSPLHF | TGTGCCAGCAGTAAAAACATGGACGTTTCACCCCTCCACTTT
. | . | TRBJ1-1 | TRBV7-6 | CASSLAHGQNTEAFF | TGTGCCAGCAGCTTAGCCCACGGACAGAACACTGAAGCTTTCTTT
TRBD2 | . | TRBJ2-5 | TRBV7-6 | CASSSRLAGETQYF | TGTGCCAGCAGCTCCCGACTAGCTGGTGAGACCCAGTACTTC
. | . | TRBJ1-2 | TRBV14 | CASSQDRSGSYGYTF | TGTGCCAGCAGCCAAGATCGGTCGGGAAGTTATGGCTACACCTTC
. | . | TRBJ2-3 | TRBV5-1 | CASSIAPDTQYF | TGCGCCAGCAGCATAGCCCCAGATACGCAGTATTTT
TRBD1 | once | TRBJ2-7 | TRBV5-4 | CASSHSDRGYEQYF | TGTGCCAGCAGCCATTCCGACAGGGGCTACGAGCAGTACTTC